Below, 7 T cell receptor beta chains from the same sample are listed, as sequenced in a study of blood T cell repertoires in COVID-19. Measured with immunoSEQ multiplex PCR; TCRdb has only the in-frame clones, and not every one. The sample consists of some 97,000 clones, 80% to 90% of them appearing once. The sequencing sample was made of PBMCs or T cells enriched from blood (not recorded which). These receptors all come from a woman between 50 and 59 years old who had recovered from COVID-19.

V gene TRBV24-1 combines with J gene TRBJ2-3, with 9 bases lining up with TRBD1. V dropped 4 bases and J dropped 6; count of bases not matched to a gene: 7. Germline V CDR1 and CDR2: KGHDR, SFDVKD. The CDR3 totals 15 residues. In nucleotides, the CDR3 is TGTGCCACCAGTGACCCGGGACAGGGACCCGATACGCAGTATTTT. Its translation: CATSDPGQGPDTQYF.

For the CDR3, the DNA is TGTGCCAGCAGTCCTGGCGCTGCGGGGCTTGGAAACACCATATATTTT. Its protein product is CASSPGAAGLGNTIYF. The chain recombines TRBV28 with TRBJ1-3, with D tentatively TRBD1 (5 bases). V was trimmed by 5 bases and J by 3 bases, leaving 17 bases between them. The CDR3 contains 16 residues. CDR1 is MDHEN, CDR2 SYDVKM, per germline.

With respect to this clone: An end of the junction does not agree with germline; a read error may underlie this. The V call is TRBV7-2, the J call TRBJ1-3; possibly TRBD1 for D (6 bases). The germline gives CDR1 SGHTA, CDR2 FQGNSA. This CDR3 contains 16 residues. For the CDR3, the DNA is TGTGCCAGCAGCCCCTTCGGGGGGCTGGAGGGAAGCACCATATATTTT. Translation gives CASSPFGGLEGSTIYF.

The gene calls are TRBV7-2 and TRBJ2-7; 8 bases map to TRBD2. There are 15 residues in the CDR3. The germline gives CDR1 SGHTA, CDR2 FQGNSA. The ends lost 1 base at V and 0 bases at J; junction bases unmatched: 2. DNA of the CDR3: TGTGCCAGCAGCTTAGTCGGGGGGGCCTCCTACGAGCAGTACTTC. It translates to CASSLVGGASYEQYF.

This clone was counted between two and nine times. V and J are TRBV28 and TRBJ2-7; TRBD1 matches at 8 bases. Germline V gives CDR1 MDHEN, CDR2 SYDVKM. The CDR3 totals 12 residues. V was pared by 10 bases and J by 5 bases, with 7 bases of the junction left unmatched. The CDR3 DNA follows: TGTGCCACCCGGACAGGGAGTGACGAGCAGTACTTC. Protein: CATRTGSDEQYF.

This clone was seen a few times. The chain's CDR3 is CASSEGLSGGAYEQFF. In nucleotides, the CDR3 is TGTGCCAGCAGTGAAGGTTTGAGCGGGGGGGCTTATGAGCAGTTCTTC. The V call is TRBV6-1, the J call TRBJ2-1, with 10 bases lining up with TRBD2. The CDR3 sequence is 16 residues long. CDR1 MNHNS and CDR2 SASEGT come from the germline V gene. J lost 8 bases, V lost 1 base, and 8 bases had no gene match.

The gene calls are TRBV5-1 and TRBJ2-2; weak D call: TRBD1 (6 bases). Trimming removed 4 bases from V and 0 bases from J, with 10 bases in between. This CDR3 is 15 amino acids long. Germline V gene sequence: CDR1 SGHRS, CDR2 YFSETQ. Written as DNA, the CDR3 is TGCGCCAGCAGCCCCGGACAGTCGAACACCGGGGAGCTGTTTTTT. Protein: CASSPGQSNTGELFF.